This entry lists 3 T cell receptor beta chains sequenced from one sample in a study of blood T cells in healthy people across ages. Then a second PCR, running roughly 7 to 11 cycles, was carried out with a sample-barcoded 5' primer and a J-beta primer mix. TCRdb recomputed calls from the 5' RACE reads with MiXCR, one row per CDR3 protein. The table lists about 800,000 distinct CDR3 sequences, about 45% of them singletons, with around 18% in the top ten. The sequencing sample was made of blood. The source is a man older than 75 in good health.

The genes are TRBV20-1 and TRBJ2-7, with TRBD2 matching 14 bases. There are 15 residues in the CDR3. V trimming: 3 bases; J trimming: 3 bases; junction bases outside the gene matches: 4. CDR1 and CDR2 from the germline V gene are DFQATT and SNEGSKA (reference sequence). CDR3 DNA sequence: TGCAGTGCTAGCCGACTAGCGGGAGGGCTCTACGAGCAGTACTTC. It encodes CSASRLAGGLYEQYF.

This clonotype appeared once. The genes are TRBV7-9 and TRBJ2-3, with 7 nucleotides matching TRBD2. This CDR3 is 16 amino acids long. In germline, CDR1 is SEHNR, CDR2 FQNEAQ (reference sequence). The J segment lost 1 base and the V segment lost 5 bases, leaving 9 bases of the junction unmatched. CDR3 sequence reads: CASSAHLAGGTDTQYF. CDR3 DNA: TGTGCCAGCAGCGCACATCTTGCGGGAGGCACAGATACGCAGTATTTT.

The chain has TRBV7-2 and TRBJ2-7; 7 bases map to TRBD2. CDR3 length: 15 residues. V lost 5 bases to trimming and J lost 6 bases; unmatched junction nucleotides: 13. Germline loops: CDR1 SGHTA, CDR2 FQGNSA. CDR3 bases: TGTGCCAGCAGCAAAGGGGCTAGCGGAAACTTCGAGCAGTACTTC. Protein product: CASSKGASGNFEQYF.